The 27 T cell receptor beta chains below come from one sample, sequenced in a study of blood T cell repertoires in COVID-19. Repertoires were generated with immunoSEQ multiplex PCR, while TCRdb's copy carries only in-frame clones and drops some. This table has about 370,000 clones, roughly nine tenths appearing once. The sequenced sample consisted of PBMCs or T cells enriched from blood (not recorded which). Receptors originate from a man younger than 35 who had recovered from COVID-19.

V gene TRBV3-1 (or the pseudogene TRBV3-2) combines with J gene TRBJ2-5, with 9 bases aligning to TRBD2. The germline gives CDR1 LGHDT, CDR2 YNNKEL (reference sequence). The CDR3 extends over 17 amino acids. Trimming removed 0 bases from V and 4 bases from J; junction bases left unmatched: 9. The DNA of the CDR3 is TGTGCCAGCAGCCAAGAACTTGCGGGGGGGCGTTCAGAGACCCAGTACTTC. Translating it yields CASSQELAGGRSETQYF.

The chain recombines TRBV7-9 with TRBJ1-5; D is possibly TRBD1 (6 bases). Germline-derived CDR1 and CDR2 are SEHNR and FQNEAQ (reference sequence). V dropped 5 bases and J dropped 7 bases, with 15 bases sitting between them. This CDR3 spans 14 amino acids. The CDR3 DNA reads TGTGCCAGCAGCGTCACAGGGCCACGCCAGCCCCAGCATTTT. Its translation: CASSVTGPRQPQHF.

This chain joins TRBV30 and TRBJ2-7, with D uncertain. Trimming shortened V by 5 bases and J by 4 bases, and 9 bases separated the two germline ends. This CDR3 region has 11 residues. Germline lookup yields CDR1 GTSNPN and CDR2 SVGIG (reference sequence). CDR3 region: CAWAARYEQYF. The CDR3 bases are TGTGCCTGGGCCGCCCGGTACGAGCAGTACTTC.

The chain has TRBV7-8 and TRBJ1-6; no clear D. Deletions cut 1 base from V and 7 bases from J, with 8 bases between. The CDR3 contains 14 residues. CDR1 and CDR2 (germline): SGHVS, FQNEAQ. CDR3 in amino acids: CASSLGALNSPLHF. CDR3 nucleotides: TGTGCCAGCAGCTTAGGCGCATTGAATTCACCCCTCCACTTT.

The CDR3 region is CASILVKGHNEKLFF. In DNA form, the CDR3 reads TGTGCCAGTATTCTGGTAAAGGGGCATAATGAAAAACTGTTTTTT. The rearrangement joins TRBV19 to TRBJ1-4, with a possible D match to TRBD1 (5 bases). Trimming pared 7 bases from V and 4 bases from J, leaving 16 bases between. CDR3 length: 15 residues. Germline V gene data show CDR1 as LNHDA and CDR2 as SQIVND (reference sequence). Full variable domain (outside the CDR3, taken from reference TRBV19 and TRBJ1-4): DGGITQSPKYLFRKEGQNVTLSCEQNLNHDAMYWYRQDPGQGLRLIYYSQIVNDFQKGDIAEGYSVSREKKESFPLTVTSAQKNPTAFYLCASILVKGHNEKLFFGSGTQLSVL.

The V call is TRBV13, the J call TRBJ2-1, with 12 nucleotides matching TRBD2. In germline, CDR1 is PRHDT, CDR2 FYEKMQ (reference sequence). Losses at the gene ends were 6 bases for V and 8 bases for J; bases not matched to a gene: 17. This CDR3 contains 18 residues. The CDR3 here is CASSSTLTSGGLRDEQFF. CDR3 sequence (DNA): TGTGCCAGCAGTTCAACATTGACTAGCGGGGGTCTCAGGGATGAGCAGTTCTTC.

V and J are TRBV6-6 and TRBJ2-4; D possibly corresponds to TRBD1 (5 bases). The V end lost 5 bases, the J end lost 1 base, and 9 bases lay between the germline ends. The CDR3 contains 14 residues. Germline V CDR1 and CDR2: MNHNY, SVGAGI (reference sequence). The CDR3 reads CASSKQEAKNIQYF. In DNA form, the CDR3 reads TGTGCCAGCAGTAAACAGGAGGCCAAAAACATTCAGTACTTC.

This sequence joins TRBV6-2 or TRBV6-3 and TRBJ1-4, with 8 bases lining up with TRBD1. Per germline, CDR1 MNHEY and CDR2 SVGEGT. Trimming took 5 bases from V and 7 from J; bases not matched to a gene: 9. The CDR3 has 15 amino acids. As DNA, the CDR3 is TGTGCCAGCAGTAATACAGGGGGAAACGGTGAAAAACTGTTTTTT. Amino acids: CASSNTGGNGEKLFF.

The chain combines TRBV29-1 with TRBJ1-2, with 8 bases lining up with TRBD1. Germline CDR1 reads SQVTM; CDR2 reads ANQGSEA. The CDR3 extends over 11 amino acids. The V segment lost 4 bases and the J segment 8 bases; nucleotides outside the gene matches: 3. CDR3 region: CSVVSGGGYTF. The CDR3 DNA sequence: TGCAGCGTTGTTTCAGGGGGCGGCTACACCTTC.

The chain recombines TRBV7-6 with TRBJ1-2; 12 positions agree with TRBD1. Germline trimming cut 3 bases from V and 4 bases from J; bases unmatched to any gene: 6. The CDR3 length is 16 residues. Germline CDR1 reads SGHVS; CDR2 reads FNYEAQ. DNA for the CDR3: TGTGCCAGCAGCTTGGGACAGGGGGCGCATGGCTATGGCTACACCTTC. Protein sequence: CASSLGQGAHGYGYTF. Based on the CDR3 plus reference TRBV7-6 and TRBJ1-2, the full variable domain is GAGVSQSPRYKVTKRGQDVALRCDPISGHVSLYWYRQALGQGPEFLTYFNYEAQQDKSGLPNDRFSAERPEGSISTLTIQRTEQRDSAMYRCASSLGQGAHGYGYTFGSGTRLTVV.

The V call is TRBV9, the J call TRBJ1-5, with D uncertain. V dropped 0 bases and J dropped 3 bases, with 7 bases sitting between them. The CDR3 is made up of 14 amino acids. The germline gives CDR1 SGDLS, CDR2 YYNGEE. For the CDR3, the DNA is TGTGCCAGCAGCGTAGGCAGTTACAATCAGCCCCAGCATTTT. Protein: CASSVGSYNQPQHF.

CDR3 residues: CASSSADSGNQPQHF. The DNA for the CDR3 is TGTGCCAGCAGTTCCGCGGACAGTGGGAATCAGCCCCAGCATTTT. The chain links TRBV27 to TRBJ1-5, with D perhaps matching TRBD1 (6 bases). In germline, CDR1 is MNHEY, CDR2 SMNVEV (reference sequence). V shed 4 bases and J shed 4 bases, with 14 bases lying between them. CDR3 length equals 15 residues.

The CDR3 nucleotides read TGTGCCAGCAGTTGGGGGGGGGCCTACGAGCAGTACTTC. It specifies CASSWGGAYEQYF. The rearrangement links TRBV28 to TRBJ2-7; 7 bases are a match to TRBD2. CDR3 length: 13 residues. After removal of 4 bases from V and 2 bases from J, the junction contained 2 bases not matched to a gene. Germline V gene data show CDR1 as MDHEN and CDR2 as SYDVKM.

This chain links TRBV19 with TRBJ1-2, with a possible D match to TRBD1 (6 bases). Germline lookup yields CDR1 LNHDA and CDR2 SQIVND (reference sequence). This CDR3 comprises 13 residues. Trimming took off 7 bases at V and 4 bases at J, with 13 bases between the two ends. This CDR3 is CASTLRTAYGYTF. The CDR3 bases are TGTGCCAGTACCCTCAGGACAGCCTATGGCTACACCTTC. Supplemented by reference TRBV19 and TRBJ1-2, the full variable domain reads DGGITQSPKYLFRKEGQNVTLSCEQNLNHDAMYWYRQDPGQGLRLIYYSQIVNDFQKGDIAEGYSVSREKKESFPLTVTSAQKNPTAFYLCASTLRTAYGYTFGSGTRLTVV.

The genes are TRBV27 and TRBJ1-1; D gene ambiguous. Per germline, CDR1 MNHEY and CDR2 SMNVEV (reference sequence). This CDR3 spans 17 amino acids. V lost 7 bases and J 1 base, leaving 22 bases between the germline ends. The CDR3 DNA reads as TGTGCCAGCATCTCCTCGGGGTTGGGGTTTAGGAACACTGAAGCTTTCTTT. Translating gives CASISSGLGFRNTEAFF.

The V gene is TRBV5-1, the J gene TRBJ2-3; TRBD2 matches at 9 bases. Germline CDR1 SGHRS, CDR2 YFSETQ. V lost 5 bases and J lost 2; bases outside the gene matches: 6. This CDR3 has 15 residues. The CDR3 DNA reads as TGCGCCAGCAGGAAGTGGACTAGCGACACAGATACGCAGTATTTT. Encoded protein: CASRKWTSDTDTQYF.

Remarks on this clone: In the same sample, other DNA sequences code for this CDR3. CDR3 coding DNA: TGTGCCAGCAGCTCGGGACAGGGGTACGAGCAGTACTTC. Translating gives CASSSGQGYEQYF. This chain joins TRBV28 and TRBJ2-7, with 10 positions matching TRBD1. Germline CDR1 MDHEN, CDR2 SYDVKM. The CDR3 loop spans 13 amino acids. The V segment lost 6 bases and the J segment 4 bases; nucleotides outside the gene matches: 3.

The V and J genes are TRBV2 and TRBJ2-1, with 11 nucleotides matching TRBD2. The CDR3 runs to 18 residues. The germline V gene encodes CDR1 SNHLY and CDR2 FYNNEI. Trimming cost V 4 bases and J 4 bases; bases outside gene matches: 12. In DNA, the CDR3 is TGTGCCAGCAGTGGTGGTGCTAGCGGGAGGACCCCATACAATGAGCAGTTCTTC. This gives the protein CASSGGASGRTPYNEQFF.

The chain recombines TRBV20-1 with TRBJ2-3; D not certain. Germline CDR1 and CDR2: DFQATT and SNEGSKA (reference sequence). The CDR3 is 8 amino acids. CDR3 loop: CSASTQYF. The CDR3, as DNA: TGCAGCGCCAGTACGCAGTATTTT.

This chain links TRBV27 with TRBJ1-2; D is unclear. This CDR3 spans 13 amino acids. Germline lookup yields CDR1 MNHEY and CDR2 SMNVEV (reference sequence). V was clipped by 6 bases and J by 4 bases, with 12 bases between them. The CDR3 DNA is TGTGCCAGCAGGGGAGTGGATCGCTATGGCTACACCTTC. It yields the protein CASRGVDRYGYTF.

The CDR3 bases are TGCGCCAGCAGCTTCGCCGGGACAGGGAGAGATACGCAGTATTTT. Translation: CASSFAGTGRDTQYF. This chain joins TRBV5-1 and TRBJ2-3; TRBD1 matches 9 bases. CDR3 size: 15 residues. Germline V gene data show CDR1 as SGHRS and CDR2 as YFSETQ. Germline trimming cut 2 bases from V and 5 bases from J; bases unmatched to any gene: 6.

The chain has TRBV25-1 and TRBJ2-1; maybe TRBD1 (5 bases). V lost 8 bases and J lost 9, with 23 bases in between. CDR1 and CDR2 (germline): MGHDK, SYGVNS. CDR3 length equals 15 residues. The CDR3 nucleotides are TGTGCCAGCGCGCGGCTAGGAGCAAGGGGCGGTGAGCAGTTCTTC. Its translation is CASARLGARGGEQFF. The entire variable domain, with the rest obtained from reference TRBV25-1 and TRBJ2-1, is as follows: EADIYQTPRYLVIGTGKKITLECSQTMGHDKMYWYQQDPGMELHLIHYSYGVNSTEKGDLSSESTVSRIRTEHFPLTLESARPSHTSQYLCASARLGARGGEQFFGPGTRLTVL.

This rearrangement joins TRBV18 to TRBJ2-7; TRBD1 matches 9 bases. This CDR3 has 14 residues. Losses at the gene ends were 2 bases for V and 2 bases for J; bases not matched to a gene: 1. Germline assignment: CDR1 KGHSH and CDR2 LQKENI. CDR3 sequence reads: CASSPRTGAYEQYF. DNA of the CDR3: TGTGCCAGCTCACCAAGGACAGGGGCCTACGAGCAGTACTTC.

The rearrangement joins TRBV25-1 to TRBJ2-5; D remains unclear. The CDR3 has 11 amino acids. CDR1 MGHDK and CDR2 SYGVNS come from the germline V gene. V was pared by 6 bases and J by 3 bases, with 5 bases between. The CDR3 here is CASSPKETQYF. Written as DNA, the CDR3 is TGTGCCAGCAGCCCAAAAGAGACCCAGTACTTC.

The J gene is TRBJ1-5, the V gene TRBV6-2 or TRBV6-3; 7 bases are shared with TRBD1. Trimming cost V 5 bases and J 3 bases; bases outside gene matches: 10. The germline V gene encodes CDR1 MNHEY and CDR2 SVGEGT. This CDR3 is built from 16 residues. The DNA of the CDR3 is TGTGCCAGCAGTGGACCGGGGACAGACTACAATCAGCCCCAGCATTTT. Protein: CASSGPGTDYNQPQHF.

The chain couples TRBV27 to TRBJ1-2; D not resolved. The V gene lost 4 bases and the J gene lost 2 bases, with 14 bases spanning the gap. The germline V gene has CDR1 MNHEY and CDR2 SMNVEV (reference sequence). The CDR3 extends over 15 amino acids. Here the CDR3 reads CASSSRAGLNYGYTF. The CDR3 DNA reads TGTGCCAGCAGTTCCCGGGCGGGGTTAAACTATGGCTACACCTTC.

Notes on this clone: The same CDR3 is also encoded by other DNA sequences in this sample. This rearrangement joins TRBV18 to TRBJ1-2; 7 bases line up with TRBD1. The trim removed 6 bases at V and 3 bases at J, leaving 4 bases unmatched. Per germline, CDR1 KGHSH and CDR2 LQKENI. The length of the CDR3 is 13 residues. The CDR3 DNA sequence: TGTGCCAGCTCTCCCGACAGGGACTATGGCTACACCTTC. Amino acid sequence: CASSPDRDYGYTF.